A selection of T cell receptor beta chains follows, all from one sample in a study of cytomegalovirus exposure and HLA in healthy donors. Produced via immunoSEQ multiplex PCR; TCRdb's table is partial and in-frame only. Of roughly 200,000 clones listed, approximately 85% are singletons. Sequencing was carried out using PBMCs. These receptors were collected from a woman in her forties or fifties in good health and CMV-seronegative. The CDR3 runs from the conserved cysteine through the conserved F or W. The D gene is left open where the match is weak. Part of the rows lack a size; the others show once, few, many or a class for expanded clones.

clone_size	v_call	j_call	d_call	cdr3_aa	cdr3_nt
.	TRBV7-8	TRBJ1-6	TRBD1	CASSLAQGVSPLHF	TGTGCCAGCAGCTTAGCGCAGGGGGTCTCACCCCTCCACTTT
.	TRBV28	TRBJ1-2	.	CASSLSYQLGAGTPHGYTF	TGTGCCAGCAGTTTATCCTACCAACTAGGGGCGGGGACCCCCCATGGCTACACCTTC
.	TRBV6-6	TRBJ1-5	TRBD1	CASRRLQGEGNQPQHF	TGTGCCAGCAGGCGCCTACAGGGGGAGGGCAATCAGCCCCAGCATTTT
.	TRBV27	TRBJ2-7	.	CASSLGANYEQYF	TGTGCCAGCAGCTTGGGGGCGAACTACGAGCAGTACTTC
.	TRBV30	TRBJ1-3	.	CAWTLSGNTIYF	TGTGCCTGGACCCTCTCTGGAAACACCATATATTTT
.	TRBV6-6	TRBJ2-4	.	CASSYPEGGDIQYF	TGTGCCAGCAGTTATCCCGAGGGGGGGGACATTCAGTACTTC
.	TRBV30	TRBJ1-5	.	CAWSVPGGNQPQHF	TGTGCCTGGAGTGTTCCAGGGGGCAATCAGCCCCAGCATTTT
.	TRBV5-1	TRBJ1-4	.	CASSQDTVNEKLFF	TGCGCCAGCAGCCAGGACACGGTAAATGAAAAACTGTTTTTT
.	TRBV19	TRBJ1-2	TRBD1	CASSIAGTANYGYTF	TGTGCCAGTAGTATAGCCGGGACAGCTAACTATGGCTACACCTTC
.	TRBV2	TRBJ2-5	.	CASSRGIQETQYF	TGTGCCAGCAGTAGGGGTATCCAAGAGACCCAGTACTTC
.	TRBV7-9	TRBJ2-7	.	CASIGGVTDHEQYF	TGTGCCAGCATCGGGGGAGTAACGGATCACGAGCAGTACTTC
.	TRBV11-2	TRBJ1-4	.	CASRPTGSYNEKLFF	TGTGCCAGCAGACCGACAGGCTCCTATAATGAAAAACTGTTTTTT
.	TRBV18	TRBJ2-1	.	CASSQGNEQFF	TGTGCCAGCTCGCAGGGGAATGAGCAGTTCTTC
once	TRBV15	TRBJ2-2	TRBD2	CATSRDLGLAGNTGELFF	TGTGCCACCAGCAGAGATTTGGGTCTAGCGGGAAACACCGGGGAGCTGTTTTTT
.	TRBV5-4	TRBJ2-2	TRBD1	CASSLGTGGPNTNTGELFF	TGTGCCAGCAGCTTGGGGACAGGGGGCCCTAATACGAACACCGGGGAGCTGTTTTTT
.	TRBV27	TRBJ2-7	TRBD2	CASWTSGSLNEQYF	TGTGCCAGCTGGACTAGCGGGAGTCTAAACGAGCAGTACTTC
.	TRBV27	TRBJ2-3	.	CASDGVQGSPDTQYF	TGTGCCAGCGATGGGGTTCAGGGTTCCCCAGATACGCAGTATTTT
.	TRBV30	TRBJ2-1	.	CAWSARLGNYNEQFF	TGTGCCTGGAGTGCCCGACTAGGGAACTACAATGAGCAGTTCTTC
.	TRBV7-7	TRBJ2-2	.	CASSATRIGELFF	TGTGCCAGCAGCGCTACTAGAATCGGGGAGCTGTTTTTT
few	TRBV18	TRBJ2-7	TRBD2	CASNAGTSVTYEQYF	TGTGCCAGCAATGCCGGGACTAGCGTCACCTACGAGCAGTACTTC
.	TRBV6-5	TRBJ1-4	.	CASSYGSRGGEKLFF	TGTGCCAGCAGTTACGGTTCCAGGGGTGGGGAAAAACTGTTTTTT
.	TRBV27	TRBJ1-2	.	CASSLSTVDPYGYTF	TGTGCCAGCAGTTTATCCACAGTGGATCCCTATGGCTACACCTTC
.	TRBV13	TRBJ2-2	TRBD1	CASSSFGDRVGELFF	TGTGCCAGCTCCTCTTTTGGGGACAGGGTCGGGGAGCTGTTTTTT
.	TRBV6-5	TRBJ2-1	.	CASSYMDSRSEQFF	TGTGCCAGCAGTTACATGGACAGTAGGAGCGAGCAGTTCTTC
.	TRBV28	TRBJ2-1	.	CASRRDSSSYNEQFF	TGTGCCAGCAGACGGGACTCCAGCTCCTACAATGAGCAGTTCTTC
.	TRBV9	TRBJ2-2	.	CASSVESSRGLANKLSTGELFF	TGTGCCAGCAGCGTAGAGTCTAGCCGGGGCCTAGCGAATAAACTAAGCACCGGGGAGCTGTTTTTT
.	TRBV29-1	TRBJ2-5	TRBD2	CSVAGTSGKETQYF	TGCAGCGTTGCCGGGACTAGCGGCAAAGAGACCCAGTACTTC
.	TRBV9	TRBJ1-2	TRBD1	CASSVGGQSYGYTF	TGTGCCAGCAGCGTAGGGGGACAGTCCTATGGCTACACCTTC
.	TRBV7-8	TRBJ2-7	.	CASSLANYYEQYF	TGTGCCAGCAGCTTAGCTAATTACTACGAGCAGTACTTC
.	TRBV29-1	TRBJ1-1	TRBD1	CSVEDRRTGTLNTEAFF	TGCAGCGTTGAAGATCGTAGGACAGGGACCCTGAACACTGAAGCTTTCTTT
.	TRBV27	TRBJ1-2	TRBD1	CASSPTGVGYGYTF	TGTGCCAGCAGCCCAACAGGGGTTGGCTATGGCTACACCTTC
.	TRBV19	TRBJ2-7	.	CASRGGGDEQYF	TGTGCCAGTAGAGGGGGTGGGGACGAGCAGTACTTC
.	TRBV5-1	TRBJ2-7	.	CASSLTGNYEQYF	TGCGCCAGCAGCTTGACAGGGAACTACGAGCAGTACTTC
.	TRBV5-1	TRBJ1-3	.	CASSLVGPNRVIGNTIYF	TGCGCCAGCAGCTTGGTTGGCCCTAACAGGGTGATAGGAAACACCATATATTTT
.	TRBV28	TRBJ2-4	.	CASSLFQGGLAKNIQYF	TGTGCCAGCAGTTTATTCCAAGGGGGTCTAGCCAAAAACATTCAGTACTTC
few	TRBV5-1	TRBJ2-3	.	CASSTRIPGIMSTDTQYF	TGCGCCAGCAGCACCCGAATTCCCGGGATAATGTCAACAGATACGCAGTATTTT
.	TRBV27	TRBJ2-3	TRBD1	CASSLGGRGPDTQYF	TGTGCCAGCAGTTTGGGCGGTAGGGGGCCAGATACGCAGTATTTT
.	TRBV7-2	TRBJ2-1	TRBD2	CASTRGGRGNEQFF	TGTGCCAGCACCCGGGGGGGGAGGGGGAATGAGCAGTTCTTC
.	TRBV6-1	TRBJ2-7	.	CASSGLRDEQYF	TGTGCCAGCAGTGGACTCAGGGACGAGCAGTACTTC
once	TRBV18	TRBJ1-2	.	CASSPDGQKVDGYTF	TGTGCCAGCTCACCAGACGGACAAAAGGTGGATGGCTACACCTTC
.	TRBV28	TRBJ2-1	.	CASHAGSGNYNEQFF	TGTGCCAGCCATGCCGGTAGCGGAAACTACAATGAGCAGTTCTTC
.	TRBV5-5	TRBJ2-5	TRBD2	CASIPPGLALGETQYF	TGTGCCAGCATACCACCGGGACTAGCTCTAGGAGAGACCCAGTACTTC
.	TRBV6-6	TRBJ2-3	TRBD1	CASTSFGDSLTQYF	TGTGCCAGCACCTCCTTCGGGGACAGCCTCACGCAGTATTTT
.	TRBV28	TRBJ2-7	TRBD1	CASSGVGQGMNEQYF	TGTGCCAGCAGTGGCGTTGGACAGGGTATGAACGAGCAGTACTTC
.	TRBV5-6	TRBJ1-2	.	CASSPPGGYGYTF	TGTGCCAGCAGCCCTCCCGGTGGCTATGGCTACACCTTC
.	TRBV5-1	TRBJ1-3	.	CASSLVAGFSGNTIYF	TGCGCCAGCAGCTTGGTTGCCGGGTTCTCTGGAAACACCATATATTTT
few	TRBV19	TRBJ1-2	.	CASTSDRVSNYGYTF	TGTGCCAGTACCTCAGACAGAGTTTCTAACTATGGCTACACCTTC
.	TRBV28	TRBJ2-5	.	CASRAVGTPIKTQYF	TGTGCCAGCAGGGCCGTAGGGACTCCCATTAAGACCCAGTACTTC
.	TRBV7-8	TRBJ1-5	.	CASSPPWGGNQPQHF	TGTGCCAGCAGCCCCCCATGGGGAGGCAATCAGCCCCAGCATTTT
.	TRBV7-2	TRBJ2-7	.	CASSLANTGTSPYEQYF	TGTGCCAGCAGCTTAGCGAACACCGGGACATCTCCTTACGAGCAGTACTTC
.	TRBV19	TRBJ1-5	.	CASKGPPGAGNQPQHF	TGTGCCAGTAAGGGGCCCCCAGGGGCCGGCAATCAGCCCCAGCATTTT
.	TRBV27	TRBJ2-3	.	CASSRDTDTQYF	TGTGCCAGCAGTAGGGACACTGATACGCAGTATTTT
few	TRBV25-1	TRBJ2-3	.	CASSDSPNTDTQYF	TGTGCCAGTTCGGACTCACCTAACACAGATACGCAGTATTTT